A selection of T cell receptor beta chains follows, all from one sample in a study of glioma-infiltrating T cells. TCRdb reanalysed the multiplex PCR reads using MiXCR and keeps one entry per CDR3 protein. Of approximately 93,000 distinct CDR3 sequences in the sample, 40% are singletons; the top ten hold around two fifths. Sequencing was carried out using glioma tissue, nonneoplastic brain tissue, or PBMCs (not recorded which). These receptors all come from a human donor with low-grade glioma or glioblastoma, undergoing nonglioma brain surgery, or in good health (not recorded which). CDR3s include the opening cysteine and the closing phenylalanine or tryptophan. D genes are given only for firm matches. Size is stated for part of the rows, as once, few or many counts, or as a class when the clone is expanded.

J	size	D	V	CDR3	DNA
TRBJ2-4	.	.	TRBV29-1	CSVETWENIQYF	TGCAGCGTTGAAACTTGGGAAAACATTCAGTACTTC
TRBJ2-1	many	.	TRBV20-1	CSARPATGKNEQFF	TGCAGTGCTAGGCCCGCGACGGGAAAGAATGAGCAGTTCTTC
TRBJ1-1	many	.	TRBV20-1	CSAAGGSSATEAFF	TGCAGTGCGGCGGGGGGCAGTTCGGCCACTGAAGCTTTCTTT
TRBJ1-2	many	.	TRBV29-1	CSSSGGPNYGYTF	TGCAGTAGTTCCGGGGGCCCTAACTATGGCTACACCTTC
TRBJ1-6	many	.	TRBV10-1	CASSEDNLSPLHF	TGCGCCAGCAGTGAGGATAACCTCTCACCCCTCCACTTT
TRBJ1-3	many	TRBD1	TRBV7-2	CASSRDRGFGNTIYF	TGTGCCAGCAGCCGGGACAGGGGTTTTGGAAACACCATATATTTT
TRBJ2-3	many	TRBD2	TRBV4-2	CASSQVSLAGGMNTQYF	TGTGCCAGCAGCCAAGTGTCACTAGCGGGGGGTATGAATACGCAGTATTTT
TRBJ2-2	many	.	TRBV20-1	CSARGGLGELFF	TGCAGTGCTAGAGGAGGGTTGGGGGAGCTGTTTTTT
TRBJ1-1	.	.	TRBV20-1	CRAPGDMNTEDFF	TGCAGAGCCCCGGGGGACATGAACACTGAAGATTTCTTT
TRBJ2-2	many	.	TRBV28	CASSLSGRVTGELFF	TGTGCCAGCAGTTTATCTGGCAGGGTAACCGGGGAGCTGTTTTTT
TRBJ1-2	many	.	TRBV4-3	CASSQGRQEVYGYTF	TGCGCCAGCAGCCAAGGGAGACAGGAGGTCTATGGCTACACCTTC
TRBJ2-3	.	TRBD1	TRBV5-1	CASQPGQGWSTDTQYF	TGCGCCAGCCAACCAGGACAGGGCTGGAGCACAGATACGCAGTATTTT
TRBJ1-1	many	.	TRBV10-2	CASSETPGPNTEAFF	TGCGCCAGCAGTGAGACACCGGGACCGAACACTGAAGCTTTCTTT
TRBJ1-1	.	.	TRBV2	CASSPWTFEAFF	TGTGCCAGCAGCCCCTGGACATTCGAAGCTTTCTTT
TRBJ2-5	.	.	TRBV9	CASSVSGTAANSETQYF	TGTGCCAGCAGCGTCTCCGGGACCGCCGCCAATTCGGAGACCCAGTACTTC
TRBJ2-2	many	TRBD1	TRBV19	CASSTRDRGRTGELFF	TGTGCCAGTAGTACTCGGGACAGGGGGCGTACCGGGGAGCTGTTTTTT
TRBJ1-2	many	TRBD1	TRBV6-1	CASSGQGGTNYGYTF	TGTGCCAGCAGCGGACAGGGAGGAACTAACTATGGCTACACCTTC
TRBJ2-5	many	TRBD1	TRBV6-4	CASSMTGGETQYF	TGTGCCAGCAGCATGACAGGGGGAGAGACCCAGTACTTC
TRBJ1-2	.	.	TRBV6-6	CASSYGDAEPYNYGYTF	TGTGCTAGCAGTTACGGCGACGCAGAGCCCTACAACTATGGCTACACCTTC
TRBJ2-2	many	TRBD2	TRBV12-3/TRBV12-4	CASSHGAGGNTGELFF	TGTGCCAGTAGTCACGGAGCGGGAGGCAACACCGGGGAGCTGTTTTTT
TRBJ1-3	many	.	TRBV4-1	CASSPYPREAGNTIYF	TGCGCCAGCAGCCCGTACCCCAGAGAAGCTGGAAACACCATATATTTT
TRBJ1-1	.	.	TRBV7-6	CASSFRVNTEAFF	TGTGCCAGCAGCTTCCGGGTGAACACTGAAGCCTTCTTT
TRBJ2-7	.	TRBD1	TRBV28	CASSMGQTYEQYF	TGTGCCAGCAGTATGGGACAGACCTACGAGCAGTACTTC
TRBJ2-7	many	TRBD2	TRBV18	CASSPFQTSGVTYEQYF	TGTGCCAGCTCACCATTTCAGACTAGCGGGGTTACCTACGAGCAGTACTTC